The rows below give T cell receptor beta chains drawn from one sample of a study of cytotoxic CD8 clonotypes in ibrutinib-treated CLL. Sequenced by immunoSEQ multiplex PCR; TCRdb stores in-frame clones only, minus some. The repertoire holds around 310,000 clones, approximately 80% seen once, with roughly 7% in the top ten. The specimen was PBMCs, collected before ibrutinib treatment. These receptors were collected from a human donor with chronic lymphocytic leukemia. Both conserved end residues are trimmed from each CDR3.

cdr3_length	v_call	cdr3_aa
11	TRBV9	ASSVIAERGQF
14	TRBV5-6	ASSRPTSGVLMEQY
14	TRBV4-1	ASSQYPGGARVTQY
13	TRBV4-3	ASSQAGRSYNEQF
9	TRBV6-1	ASSDFNEQY
13	TRBV4-2	ASSQDVERDTEAF
12	TRBV6-1	ASSEGVNSYEQY
14	TRBV5-1	ASSLVVASNTGELF
11	TRBV2	ASRKQGNYGYT
16	TRBV19	ASSMGLAGGPNTGELF